This T cell receptor (beta chain) derives from a study of shared clonotypes between healthy human individuals. Here immunoSEQ multiplex PCR was the method, and the copy in TCRdb shows in-frame clones only, minus some. The sample includes 2,500,000 or so clones, around 90% of them seen just once. On this clone itself: The antigen is unknown.

Study-level results: Depth was large, yet rarefaction showed that sorted-subset sequencing was incomplete. Clonotype sharing among donors was expected to depend on sequencing depth. Relative to their counterparts shared across all four donors, non-shared clonotypes exhibited diminished generation probabilities.

The CDR3 runs to 12 residues. Trimming removed 5 bases from V and 2 bases from J, with 10 bases in between. Per germline, CDR1 SQVTM and CDR2 ANQGSEA. Researchers partitioned CD4+ cells into CD45RA+ naive and CD45RA-negative memory subsets. The receptor was isolated from a man aged 18 to 35 in good health. Some clones in this sample may be carry-over from other donors' samples. The chain has TRBV29-1 and TRBJ2-7; no clear D gene. Sequencing input: naive CD4+ T cells from PBMCs. The subset is: CD45RA+ positively selected. The CDR3 nucleotides are TGCAGCGTTTTCCGGCGGACCTACGAGCAGTACTTC. Its translation: CSVFRRTYEQYF.